The clone carrying this T cell receptor beta chain was picked up many times. Its antigen remains unidentified. This sample was included in a study of blood T cells in healthy people across ages. Findings and caveats of the study: Naive CD4+ cell counts and diversity both ran higher in long-lived than in aged donors.

Germline lookup yields CDR1 MNHEY and CDR2 SVGAGI. V was cut by 7 bases and J by 7 bases, with 17 bases left in between. CDR3 length: 13 amino acids. Sample donors were healthy Caucasian individuals that came from Russia, aged about 6 to 95. The authors ran a second PCR of about 6 to 11 cycles using a sample-barcoded 5' primer and a J-beta primer mix. Every molecule of cDNA carried a tag from a template-switch adaptor with 12 random nucleotides. TCRdb re-called the 5' RACE reads with MiXCR, one entry per CDR3 protein. The table records 550,000 to 750,000 distinct CDR3 sequences, more than 20% of them present only once.

Sequenced sample: blood. This receptor was identified in an older man in good health. The V and J genes are TRBV6-5 and TRBJ2-7, with D maybe TRBD2 (5 bases). CDR3 sequence reads: CASIYPRTGEQYF. The CDR3 DNA follows: TGTGCCAGCATATACCCCCGGACGGGGGAGCAGTACTTC.